Listed below are T cell receptor beta chains from one sample, sequenced in a study of blood T cell repertoires in COVID-19. The table came from immunoSEQ multiplex PCR; TCRdb's copy has only in-frame clones and leaves some out. Of fewer than 300,000 clones listed, 84% are singletons. Sequences were obtained from peripheral blood. These TCRs come from a human donor in a cohort sampled during active COVID-19. CDR3s include the opening cysteine and the closing phenylalanine or tryptophan. The order of the fields is clone size, D gene, J gene, V gene, CDR3 DNA, CDR3 protein. A D gene is named only where the DNA matches it firmly. Only part of the rows carry a size: once, few, many, or a class if the clone is expanded.

- | - | TRBJ2-7 | TRBV19 | TGTGCCAGTAGGAAAGGAGGGACCTCCTACGAGCAGTACTTC | CASRKGGTSYEQYF
- | - | TRBJ1-1 | TRBV12-3/TRBV12-4 | TGTGCCAGCAGTAGGGGGACTGAAGCTTTCTTT | CASSRGTEAFF
- | TRBD1 | TRBJ2-7 | TRBV3-1/TRBV3-2 | TGTGCCAGCAGCCTAGGGACAGGGGGCTACGAGCAGTACTTC | CASSLGTGGYEQYF
few | - | TRBJ1-5 | TRBV24-1 | TGTGCCACCCGTGGTGGGCAGGGGAGCGGTCAGCCCCAGCATTTT | CATRGGQGSGQPQHF
- | - | TRBJ1-4 | TRBV3-1/TRBV3-2 | TGTGCCAGCAGCCATAGGACACGAAATGAAAAACTGTTTTTT | CASSHRTRNEKLFF
- | - | TRBJ1-1 | TRBV15 | TGTGCCACCAGAAGGGGTCACCAACACACTGAAGCTTTCTTT | CATRRGHQHTEAFF
once | - | TRBJ1-5 | TRBV6-5 | TGTGCCAGCAGGGAGGTTTCATATAGCAATCAGCCCCAGCATTTT | CASREVSYSNQPQHF
- | TRBD1 | TRBJ2-6 | TRBV5-1 | TGCGCCAGCGGGAAGACAGGGGGTCGTGGGGCCAACGTCCTGACTTTC | CASGKTGGRGANVLTF
few | - | TRBJ1-1 | TRBV3-1/TRBV3-2 | TGTGCCAGCAGCCAAGAGACAGACAACACTGAAGCTTTCTTT | CASSQETDNTEAFF
- | - | TRBJ2-7 | TRBV9 | TGTGCCAGCAGCTCCCGGGACTCCGACTACGAGCAGTACTTC | CASSSRDSDYEQYF
few | TRBD1 | TRBJ2-7 | TRBV3-1/TRBV3-2 | TGTGCCAGCAGCCTCCACGGGACAGGTATAACCTACGAGCAGTACTTC | CASSLHGTGITYEQYF
many | TRBD1 | TRBJ2-5 | TRBV6-2/TRBV6-3 | TGTGCCAGCAGTTTGTTGACAGGGAGTGGGGAGACCCAGTACTTC | CASSLLTGSGETQYF
- | - | TRBJ2-7 | TRBV21-1 | TGTGCCAGCAGCAAAGAGGCCAGGGGCAAAGGAGTTGGGGAGCAGTACTTC | CASSKEARGKGVGEQYF
once | - | TRBJ2-2 | TRBV2 | TGTGCCAGCAGTGCTCAGGGCTATGATACCGGGGAGCTGTTTTTT | CASSAQGYDTGELFF
- | - | TRBJ1-2 | TRBV7-9 | TGTGCCAGCAGCTCAGACGGGACTCAGAACTATGGCTACACCTTC | CASSSDGTQNYGYTF
- | TRBD2 | TRBJ2-3 | TRBV4-1 | TGCGCCAGCAGCCAAGGAGCGGGGGGATTCCTCTCAGATACGCAGTATTTT | CASSQGAGGFLSDTQYF
- | - | TRBJ2-2 | TRBV7-2 | TGTGCCAGCAGCGGACACTTATTGGACACCGGGGAGCTGTTTTTT | CASSGHLLDTGELFF
- | - | TRBJ1-2 | TRBV12-3/TRBV12-4 | TGTGCCAGCAGACCAACAGGGTTCTATGGCTACACCTTC | CASRPTGFYGYTF
- | TRBD1 | TRBJ1-5 | TRBV28 | TGTGCCAGCAGTTTATTAACAGGGGCTCTCAAGCCCCAGCATTTT | CASSLLTGALKPQHF
- | - | TRBJ2-3 | TRBV6-5 | TGTGCCAGCAGGTTCGTTCGTGCAGATACGCAGTATTTT | CASRFVRADTQYF
- | - | TRBJ2-3 | TRBV2 | TGTGCCAGCAGGGCTGACACCCGGAACTCAGATACGCAGTATTTT | CASRADTRNSDTQYF
- | - | TRBJ2-1 | TRBV24-1 | TGTGCCACCAGTCTTTACGGCAGACATAATGAGCAGTTCTTC | CATSLYGRHNEQFF
- | - | TRBJ1-4 | TRBV3-1/TRBV3-2 | TGTGCCAGCAGCCAGGCCTTTGCAACTAATGAAAAACTGTTTTTT | CASSQAFATNEKLFF
- | TRBD2 | TRBJ2-1 | TRBV28 | TGTGCCAGCAGTTTGGTTGCTAGCGGGGCCCGCAATGAGCAGTTCTTC | CASSLVASGARNEQFF
- | - | TRBJ2-1 | TRBV6-4 | TGTGCCAGCAGTGTCGGGGGATCCTACAATGAGCAGTTCTTC | CASSVGGSYNEQFF
- | - | TRBJ1-4 | TRBV4-1 | TGCGCCAGCAGCCAAGAAGCCGGGGAAAAACTGTTTTTT | CASSQEAGEKLFF
- | TRBD1 | TRBJ2-4 | TRBV10-3 | TGTGCCATCAGTGAGGCGACAGGGCCGAGGGACATTCAGTACTTC | CAISEATGPRDIQYF